The 20 T cell receptor beta chains below come from one sample, sequenced in a study of shared clonotypes between healthy human individuals. Here immunoSEQ multiplex PCR was the method, and the copy in TCRdb shows in-frame clones only, minus some. This table holds around 720,000 clones, around 78% found once. Sequenced sample: memory CD4+ T cells sorted from blood. Subset here: CD45RA-negative fraction. These receptors all come from a woman aged 25 to 39 in good health.

Details on this clone: Just one base apart from a much larger clone, this may be a read error. CDR3 DNA sequence: TGTGCCAGCAGAGTACAGGGGGACTCCTACGAGCAGTACTTC. It encodes CASRVQGDSYEQYF. V is TRBV6-6 and J is TRBJ2-7, with TRBD1 matching 8 bases. The V segment lost 6 bases and the J segment 0 bases; nucleotides outside the gene matches: 4. The germline gives CDR1 MNHNY, CDR2 SVGAGI (reference sequence). This CDR3 has 14 residues.

The J gene is TRBJ1-1, the V gene TRBV27, with 7 bases lining up with TRBD1. J lost 5 bases, V lost 6 bases, and 6 bases had no gene match. The CDR3 has 13 amino acids. Germline V gives CDR1 MNHEY, CDR2 SMNVEV (reference sequence). DNA of the CDR3: TGTGCCAGCAGCAGGACAGGACGGACTGAAGCTTTCTTT. Translation: CASSRTGRTEAFF.

This chain uses TRBV10-3 with TRBJ2-1; D gene ambiguous. Per germline, CDR1 ENHRY and CDR2 SYGVKD. The CDR3 has 11 amino acids. V gave up 7 bases and J gave up 7 bases, with 8 bases separating them. The DNA of the CDR3 is TGTGCCATCAAGGGTGGGAATGAGCAGTTCTTC. This sequence encodes CAIKGGNEQFF.

The chain couples TRBV11-2 to TRBJ2-7; tentatively, D is TRBD1 (5 bases). Germline CDR1 is SGHAT and CDR2 is FQNNGV. Trimming took 3 bases from V and 6 from J, leaving 21 bases between them. The CDR3 length is 16 residues. CDR3 region: CASSFRVAGLRGEQYF. The CDR3 region has the DNA TGTGCCAGCAGCTTCAGGGTCGCAGGGCTCAGAGGCGAGCAGTACTTC.

V is TRBV11-2 and J is TRBJ1-4; a possible D gene is TRBD1 (5 bases). This CDR3 contains 15 residues. V was trimmed by 5 bases and J by 3 bases, leaving 13 bases between them. Germline values: CDR1 SGHAT, CDR2 FQNNGV. CDR3 sequence reads: CASSQHTGPNEKLFF. DNA for the CDR3: TGTGCCAGCAGCCAACACACGGGACCTAATGAAAAACTGTTTTTT.

This sequence joins TRBV30 and TRBJ2-1, with D perhaps assigned TRBD1 or TRBD2 (5 bases each). CDR3 size: 14 residues. The ends were cut back, 3 bases at V and 2 bases at J, with 11 bases in the middle. CDR1 is GTSNPN and CDR2 is SVGIG in the germline V gene (reference sequence). The CDR3 bases are TGTGCCTGGAGGAGGGGCCTCACCTACAATGAGCAGTTCTTC. Translating gives CAWRRGLTYNEQFF.

This chain joins TRBV7-9 and TRBJ1-5; D is uncertain. This CDR3 has 14 amino acids. CDR1 SEHNR and CDR2 FQNEAQ come from the germline V gene (reference sequence). V was pared by 1 base and J by 5 bases, with 9 bases between. The CDR3 bases are TGTGCCAGCAGCTTAGGGCAGGTGGATCAGCCCCAGCATTTT. This translates into CASSLGQVDQPQHF.

The rearrangement joins TRBV19 to TRBJ1-2; no definite D call. The CDR3 extends over 15 amino acids. The germline V gene encodes CDR1 LNHDA and CDR2 SQIVND (reference sequence). The ends were cut back, 3 bases at V and 4 bases at J, with 15 bases in the middle. CDR3 sequence: CASSMSGRSGYGYTF. The CDR3 DNA reads TGTGCCAGTAGTATGAGTGGGCGGAGCGGCTATGGCTACACCTTC.

A note on this clone: The same CDR3 arises from other DNA sequences in this sample as well. The rearrangement joins TRBV4-2 to TRBJ2-1, with 10 bases matching TRBD2. V trimming: 1 base; J trimming: 7 bases; junction bases outside the gene matches: 4. Germline values: CDR1 LGHNA, CDR2 YNFKEQ. The CDR3 contains 15 residues. The CDR3: CASSQGASGRNEQFF. In DNA, the CDR3 is TGTGCCAGCAGCCAAGGAGCTAGCGGGAGAAATGAGCAGTTCTTC.

This clone was observed at least ten times. The rearrangement links TRBV18 to TRBJ2-1; 7 bases are shared with TRBD2. V shed 7 bases and J 4 bases; nucleotides not matched to a gene: 10. The CDR3 length is 15 residues. From germline, CDR1 is KGHSH and CDR2 LQKENI. CDR3 DNA sequence: TGTGCCAGCTTTTTGGGAGGGGCCCAGTACAATGAGCAGTTCTTC. It translates to CASFLGGAQYNEQFF.

CDR3 region: CASSPLVSNTEAFF. The CDR3 DNA reads TGTGCCAGCAGCCCCCTCGTGAGTAACACTGAAGCTTTCTTT. The chain joins TRBV7-8 to TRBJ1-1, with D unresolved. With 5 bases removed from V and 2 bases from J, the gap between germline ends came to 12 bases. This CDR3 region has 14 residues. The germline V gene encodes CDR1 SGHVS and CDR2 FQNEAQ.

The chain recombines TRBV28 with TRBJ1-2; D not resolved. The CDR3 covers 14 residues. Germline V gene sequence: CDR1 MDHEN, CDR2 SYDVKM. V was trimmed by 2 bases and J by 3 bases, leaving 10 bases between them. The CDR3, as DNA: TGTGCCAGCAGTTTAAATTGGATTCACTATGGCTACACCTTC. This sequence encodes CASSLNWIHYGYTF.

The chain combines TRBV10-3 with TRBJ1-2; D not certain. The length of the CDR3 is 13 residues. The germline V and J ends were trimmed by 4 bases and 6 bases, with 12 bases remaining between them. Germline values: CDR1 ENHRY, CDR2 SYGVKD. The CDR3 region has the DNA TGTGCCATCAGTGTGAGGGAAGACAATGGCTACACCTTC. It codes for CAISVREDNGYTF.

This chain links TRBV19 with TRBJ1-1; possible D gene TRBD1, 5 bases. Germline CDR1 is LNHDA and CDR2 is SQIVND (reference sequence). V was shortened by 5 bases and J by 4 bases, with 17 bases between the two germline ends. CDR3 length: 15 amino acids. The CDR3, as DNA: TGTGCCAGTAGTGTCTCGGACACTGCACTCACTGAAGCTTTCTTT. It codes for CASSVSDTALTEAFF.

This chain connects TRBV29-1 to TRBJ1-1; tentatively, D is TRBD1 (6 bases). The germline V gene has CDR1 SQVTM and CDR2 ANQGSEA. This CDR3 spans 13 amino acids. With 7 bases removed from V and 0 bases from J, the gap between germline ends came to 12 bases. CDR3 protein: CSGRTDLNTEAFF. Here the CDR3 DNA reads TGCAGCGGGCGGACAGACTTGAACACTGAAGCTTTCTTT.

This clone was observed a few times. The chain is built from TRBV18 and TRBJ2-6, with D possibly matching TRBD1 (6 bases). Trimming cost V 6 bases and J 4 bases, with 13 bases left between them. CDR3 length: 15 amino acids. Germline CDR1 reads KGHSH; CDR2 reads LQKENI. The CDR3: CASSFDRSGANVLTF. CDR3 nucleotides: TGTGCCAGCTCCTTTGACAGGTCCGGGGCCAACGTCCTGACTTTC.

This chain joins TRBV27 and TRBJ2-4; D might be TRBD2 (6 bases). The CDR3 runs 14 residues. The V gene lost 3 bases and the J gene lost 1 base, with 7 bases spanning the gap. The germline V gene has CDR1 MNHEY and CDR2 SMNVEV (reference sequence). This chain's CDR3 is CASSFAGAKNIQYF. The DNA for the CDR3 is TGTGCCAGCAGTTTTGCGGGGGCCAAAAACATTCAGTACTTC.

This clone has a single count. The chain is built from TRBV7-2 and TRBJ2-6; D is possibly TRBD2 (5 bases). Germline V gives CDR1 SGHTA, CDR2 FQGNSA. The CDR3 contains 18 residues. V lost 0 bases to trimming and J lost 0 bases, with 12 bases between them. CDR3 bases: TGTGCCAGCAGCTTAGCGCCCAGACGGGACTCTGGGGCCAACGTCCTGACTTTC. It translates to CASSLAPRRDSGANVLTF.

A single count supports this clone. The chain carries TRBV16 and TRBJ2-1, with 9 bases aligning to TRBD2. CDR3 length equals 15 residues. Trimming at V came to 5 bases and at J to 4 bases, leaving 6 bases not matched to a gene. Germline lookup yields CDR1 KGHSY and CDR2 FQNENV. CDR3 sequence: CASSLGLAGYNEQFF. The CDR3 DNA reads as TGTGCCAGCAGCTTGGGACTAGCAGGTTACAATGAGCAGTTCTTC.

The rearrangement joins TRBV6-5 to TRBJ2-7; D possibly corresponds to TRBD1 (7 bases). Germline lookup yields CDR1 MNHEY and CDR2 SVGAGI. This CDR3 has 13 residues. Trimming removed 6 bases from V and 4 bases from J, with 13 bases in between. CDR3 region: CASSHRGGYEQYF. The CDR3 DNA reads TGTGCCAGCAGCCACAGGGGAGGTTACGAGCAGTACTTC.